This T cell receptor beta chain was profiled in a study of early T cells in non-severe SARS-CoV-2 infection. TCRdb used MiXCR to reprocess the 5' RACE reads, holding one entry per CDR3 protein. Of about 110,000 distinct CDR3 sequences listed, 11% were seen once; the top ten hold 6.5% to 8%. Trimming shortened V by 4 bases and J by 5 bases, and 18 bases separated the two germline ends. This CDR3 is built from 15 residues. The germline V gene has CDR1 MNHNS and CDR2 SASEGT. This clonotype has just a few counts. The TCR sequence derives from an adult who was a healthcare worker with PCR-confirmed SARS-CoV-2 infection or an uninfected control (not recorded which). The chain employs TRBV6-1 and TRBJ2-7; TRBD2 is a possible D gene (6 bases). Material: whole blood. CDR3 in DNA: TGTGCCAGCAGTGTCCCCCAGCGGGTCGTCAACGAGCAGTACTTC. Amino acid sequence: CASSVPQRVVNEQYF.